This T cell receptor (beta chain) was recorded in a study of blood T cells in healthy people across ages. Points from the study as a whole: The unsorted PBMCs prevented any conclusive comparison of naive versus antigen-experienced cells. Researchers judged that diversity estimates from one million T cells fell short of true values.

In the case of this clonotype: Its antigen is unidentified.

A second PCR, run for 7 to 11 cycles, used a sample-barcoded 5' primer plus a J-beta primer mix. TCRdb recomputed calls from the 5' RACE reads with MiXCR, one row per CDR3 protein. The sample shows more than 900,000 distinct CDR3 sequences, approximately 25% of them seen only once. All donors came from Russia, were Caucasian and healthy, and spanned ages roughly 6 to 95. These same records also appear under a second study, on T cells of mothers and their children.

This TCR derives from a girl aged 2 to 9 in good health. Source material: blood.

The CDR3 here is CASSLPNSGDFPNYGYTF. The CDR3 DNA reads as TGTGCCAGCAGCCTACCCAATTCAGGAGACTTCCCGAATTATGGCTACACCTTC. The chain is built from TRBV7-9 and TRBJ1-2; unclear D gene. Trimming took off 5 bases at V and 5 bases at J, with 27 bases between the two ends. The germline V gene encodes CDR1 SEHNR and CDR2 FQNEAQ (reference sequence). The CDR3 runs to 18 residues. The whole variable domain, filled in from reference TRBV7-9 and TRBJ1-2, reads DTGVSQNPRHKITKRGQNVTFRCDPISEHNRLYWYRQTLGQGPEFLTYFQNEAQLEKSRLLSDRFSAERPKGSFSTLEIQRTEQGDSAMYLCASSLPNSGDFPNYGYTFGSGTRLTVV.